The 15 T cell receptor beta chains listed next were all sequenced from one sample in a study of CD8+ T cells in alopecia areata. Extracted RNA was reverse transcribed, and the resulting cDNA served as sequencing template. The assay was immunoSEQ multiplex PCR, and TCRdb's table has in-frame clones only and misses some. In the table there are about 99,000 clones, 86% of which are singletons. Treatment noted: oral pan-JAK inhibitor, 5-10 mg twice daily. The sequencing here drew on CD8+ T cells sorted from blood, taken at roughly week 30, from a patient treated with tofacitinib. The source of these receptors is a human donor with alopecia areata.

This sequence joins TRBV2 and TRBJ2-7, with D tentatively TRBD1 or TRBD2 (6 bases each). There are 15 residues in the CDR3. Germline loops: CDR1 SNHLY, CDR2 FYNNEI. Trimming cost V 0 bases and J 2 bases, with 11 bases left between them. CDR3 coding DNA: TGTGCCAGCAGTGAAGCCGGAGGGGGTACCTACGAGCAGTACTTC. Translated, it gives CASSEAGGGTYEQYF. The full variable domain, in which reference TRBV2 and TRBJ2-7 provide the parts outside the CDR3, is EPEVTQTPSHQVTQMGQEVILRCVPISNHLYFYWYRQILGQKVEFLVSFYNNEISEKSEIFDDQFSVERPDGSNFTLKIRSTKLEDSAMYFCASSEAGGGTYEQYFGPGTRLTVT.

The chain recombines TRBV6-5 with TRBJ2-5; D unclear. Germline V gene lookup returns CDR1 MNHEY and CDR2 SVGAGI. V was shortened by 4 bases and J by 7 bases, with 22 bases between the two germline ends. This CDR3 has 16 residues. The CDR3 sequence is CASSSTQQVPLGTQYF. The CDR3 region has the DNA TGTGCCAGCAGTTCCACCCAGCAGGTCCCTCTAGGGACCCAGTACTTC.

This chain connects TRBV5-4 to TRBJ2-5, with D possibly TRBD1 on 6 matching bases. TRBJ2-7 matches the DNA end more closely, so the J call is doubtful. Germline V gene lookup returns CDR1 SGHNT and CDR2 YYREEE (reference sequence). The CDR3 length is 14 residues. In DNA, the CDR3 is TGTGCCAGCAGCTTTTTCACAGGGTCCTACGAGCAGTACTTC. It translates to CASSFFTGSYEQYF.

CDR3 in DNA: TGTGCCAGCAGCCCGGATCCCGGGGTGACAGGGCTGGGGAGCTATGGCTACACCTTC. Protein product: CASSPDPGVTGLGSYGYTF. The chain joins TRBV5-5 to TRBJ1-2, with 7 positions matching TRBD1. CDR1 is SGHKS, CDR2 YYEKEE, per germline (reference sequence). The CDR3 runs to 19 residues. V lost 4 bases to trimming and J lost 4 bases; unmatched junction nucleotides: 22. The full variable domain, rest sourced from reference TRBV5-5 and TRBJ1-2, is DAGVTQSPTHLIKTRGQQVTLRCSPISGHKSVSWYQQVLGQGPQFIFQYYEKEERGRGNFPDRFSARQFPNYSSELNVNALLLGDSALYLCASSPDPGVTGLGSYGYTFGSGTRLTVV.

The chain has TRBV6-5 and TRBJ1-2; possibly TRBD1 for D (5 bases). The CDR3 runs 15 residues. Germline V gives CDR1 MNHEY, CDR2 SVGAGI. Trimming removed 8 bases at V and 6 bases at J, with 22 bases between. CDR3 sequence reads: CASAQTDRATNGYTF. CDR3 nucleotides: TGTGCCAGCGCCCAAACCGACAGAGCAACTAATGGCTACACCTTC.

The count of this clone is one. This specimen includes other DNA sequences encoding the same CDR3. This chain's CDR3 is CASSLVGEQYF. The CDR3 DNA reads TGTGCCAGCAGCTTAGTGGGCGAGCAGTACTTC. The chain has TRBV7-9 and TRBJ2-7; D is unclear. Germline lookup yields CDR1 SEHNR and CDR2 FQNEAQ (reference sequence). Deletions cut 1 base from V and 6 bases from J, with 4 bases between. This CDR3 comprises 11 residues. Looking up the rest from reference TRBV7-9 and TRBJ2-7 gives the full variable domain: DTGVSQNPRHKITKRGQNVTFRCDPISEHNRLYWYRQTLGQGPEFLTYFQNEAQLEKSRLLSDRFSAERPKGSFSTLEIQRTEQGDSAMYLCASSLVGEQYFGPGTRLTVT.

The CDR3 sequence: CASSLAGSNYGYTF. For the CDR3, the DNA is TGTGCCAGCAGCTTAGCAGGGAGTAACTATGGCTACACCTTC. The chain recombines TRBV7-9 with TRBJ1-2; D call uncertain. Trimming shortened V by 0 bases and J by 1 base, and 6 bases separated the two germline ends. The CDR3 loop spans 14 amino acids. Germline V gives CDR1 SEHNR, CDR2 FQNEAQ (reference sequence).

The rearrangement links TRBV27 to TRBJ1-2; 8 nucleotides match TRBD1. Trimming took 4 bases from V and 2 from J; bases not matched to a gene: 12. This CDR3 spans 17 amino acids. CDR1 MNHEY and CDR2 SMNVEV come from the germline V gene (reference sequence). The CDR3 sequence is CASSSGTGLLLNYGYTF. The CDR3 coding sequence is TGTGCCAGCAGTTCGGGGACAGGCCTCCTTTTGAACTATGGCTACACCTTC.

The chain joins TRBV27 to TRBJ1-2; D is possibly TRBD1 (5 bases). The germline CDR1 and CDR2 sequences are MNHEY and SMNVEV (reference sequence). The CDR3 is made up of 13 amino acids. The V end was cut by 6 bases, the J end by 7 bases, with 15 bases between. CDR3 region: CASRPGTAVGYTF. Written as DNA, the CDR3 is TGTGCCAGCAGACCGGGGACTGCTGTTGGCTACACCTTC.

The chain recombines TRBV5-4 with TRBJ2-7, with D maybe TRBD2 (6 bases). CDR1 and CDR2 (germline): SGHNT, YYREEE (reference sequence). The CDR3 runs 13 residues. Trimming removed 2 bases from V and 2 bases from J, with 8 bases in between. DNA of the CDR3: TGTGCCAGCAGCTTTAAGCGGGCCTACGAGCAGTACTTC. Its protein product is CASSFKRAYEQYF.

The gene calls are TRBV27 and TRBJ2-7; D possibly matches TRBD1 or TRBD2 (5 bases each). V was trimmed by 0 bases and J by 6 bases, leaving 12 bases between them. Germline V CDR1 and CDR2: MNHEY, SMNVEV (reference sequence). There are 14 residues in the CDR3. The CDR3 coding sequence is TGTGCCAGCAGTTTATCCCGGGGCATGCGCGAGCAGTACTTC. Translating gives CASSLSRGMREQYF.

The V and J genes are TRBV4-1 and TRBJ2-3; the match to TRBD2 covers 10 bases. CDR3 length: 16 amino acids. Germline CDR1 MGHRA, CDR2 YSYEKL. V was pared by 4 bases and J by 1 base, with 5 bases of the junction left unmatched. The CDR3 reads CASSPSLAGGTDTQYF. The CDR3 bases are TGCGCCAGCAGCCCCTCGCTAGCGGGGGGCACAGATACGCAGTATTTT.

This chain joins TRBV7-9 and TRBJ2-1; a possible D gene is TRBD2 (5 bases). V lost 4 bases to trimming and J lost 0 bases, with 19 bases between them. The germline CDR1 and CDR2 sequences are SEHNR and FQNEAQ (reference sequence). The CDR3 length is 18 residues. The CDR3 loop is CASSSGSTAESSYNEQFF. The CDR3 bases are TGTGCCAGCAGCTCCGGGTCTACAGCGGAGAGCTCCTACAATGAGCAGTTCTTC.

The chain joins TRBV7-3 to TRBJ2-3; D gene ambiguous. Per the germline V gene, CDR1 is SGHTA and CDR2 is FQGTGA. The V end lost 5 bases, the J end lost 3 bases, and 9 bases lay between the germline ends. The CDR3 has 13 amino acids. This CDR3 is CASSPDKTDTQYF. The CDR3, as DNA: TGTGCCAGCAGCCCCGACAAGACAGATACGCAGTATTTT.

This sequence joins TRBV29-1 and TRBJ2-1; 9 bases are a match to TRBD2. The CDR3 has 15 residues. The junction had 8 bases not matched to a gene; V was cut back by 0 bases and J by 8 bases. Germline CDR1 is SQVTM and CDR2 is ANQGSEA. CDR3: CSVEDGGRAGYEQFF. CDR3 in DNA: TGCAGCGTTGAAGATGGCGGGAGGGCCGGGTATGAGCAGTTCTTC.